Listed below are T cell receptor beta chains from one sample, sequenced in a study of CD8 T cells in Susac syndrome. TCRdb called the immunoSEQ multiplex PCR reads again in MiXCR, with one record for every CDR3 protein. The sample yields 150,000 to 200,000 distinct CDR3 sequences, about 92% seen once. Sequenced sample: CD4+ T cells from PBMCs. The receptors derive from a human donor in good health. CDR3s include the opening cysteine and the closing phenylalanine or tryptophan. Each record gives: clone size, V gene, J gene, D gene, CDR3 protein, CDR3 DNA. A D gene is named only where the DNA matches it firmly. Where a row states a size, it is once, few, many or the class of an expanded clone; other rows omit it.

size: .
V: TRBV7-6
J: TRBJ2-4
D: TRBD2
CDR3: CASSLTVAGDKNIQYF
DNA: TGTGCCAGCAGCTTGACAGTAGCGGGGGACAAAAACATTCAGTACTTC

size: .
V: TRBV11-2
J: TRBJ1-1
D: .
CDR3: CASLDPPVGTEAFF
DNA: TGTGCCAGCCTGGACCCTCCGGTGGGCACTGAAGCTTTCTTT

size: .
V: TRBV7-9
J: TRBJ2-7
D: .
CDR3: CASSLDYRTPGDEQYF
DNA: TGTGCCAGCAGCTTAGATTATCGGACCCCTGGGGACGAGCAGTACTTC

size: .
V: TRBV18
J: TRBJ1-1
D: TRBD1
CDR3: CASSPWTGVTEAFF
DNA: TGTGCCAGCTCACCCTGGACAGGGGTCACTGAAGCTTTCTTT

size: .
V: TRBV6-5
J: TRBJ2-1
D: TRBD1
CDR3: CASSLRDRGHDEQFF
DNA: TGTGCCAGCAGTTTACGGGACAGGGGGCACGATGAGCAGTTCTTC

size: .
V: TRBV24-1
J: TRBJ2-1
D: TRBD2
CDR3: CATSALRTSVNEQFF
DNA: TGTGCCACCAGTGCCCTTCGGACTAGCGTCAATGAGCAGTTCTTC

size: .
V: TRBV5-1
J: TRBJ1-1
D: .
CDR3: CASSLMGSAMNTEAFF
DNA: TGCGCCAGCAGCTTGATGGGGTCGGCGATGAACACTGAAGCTTTCTTT

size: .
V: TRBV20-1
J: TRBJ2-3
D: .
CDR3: CSARIPGTTDTQYF
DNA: TGCAGTGCTAGAATTCCGGGAACCACAGATACGCAGTATTTT

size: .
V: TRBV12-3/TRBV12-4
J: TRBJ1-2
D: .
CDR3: CASSLRQGVDGYTF
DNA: TGTGCCAGCAGTTTACGCCAGGGCGTTGATGGCTACACCTTC

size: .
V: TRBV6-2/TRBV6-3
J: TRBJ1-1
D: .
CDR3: CASSYRPINPLNTEAFF
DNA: TGTGCCAGCAGTTACCGGCCGATCAACCCGTTGAACACTGAAGCTTTCTTT

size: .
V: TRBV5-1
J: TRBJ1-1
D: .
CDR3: CASSLGQSAEAFF
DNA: TGCGCCAGCAGCTTGGGGCAGTCAGCAGAAGCTTTCTTT

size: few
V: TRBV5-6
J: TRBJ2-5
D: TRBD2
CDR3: CASSRRSGGPADF
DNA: TGTGCCAGCAGCCGACGGAGCGGGGGCCCCGCGGACTTC

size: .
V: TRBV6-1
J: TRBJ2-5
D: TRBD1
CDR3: CASSVQGYEETQYF
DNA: TGTGCCAGCAGTGTACAGGGGTACGAAGAGACCCAGTACTTC

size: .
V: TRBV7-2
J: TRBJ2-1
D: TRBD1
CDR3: CASSLMGQPREQFF
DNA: TGTGCCAGCTCGTTGATGGGACAGCCTAGGGAGCAGTTCTTC

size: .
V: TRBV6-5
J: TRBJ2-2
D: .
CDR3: CASSYSIPSDRGELFF
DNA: TGTGCCAGCAGTTACTCGATCCCGAGCGATCGGGGGGAGCTGTTTTTT

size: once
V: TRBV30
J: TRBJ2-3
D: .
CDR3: CAWRTTGWTQYF
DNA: TGTGCCTGGAGAACCACAGGGTGGACGCAGTATTTT

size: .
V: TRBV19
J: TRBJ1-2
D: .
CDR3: CASSMKERYGYTF
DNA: TGTGCCAGTAGTATGAAGGAACGGTATGGCTACACCTTC

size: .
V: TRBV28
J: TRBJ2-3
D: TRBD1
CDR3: CASSPTGADTQYF
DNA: TGTGCCAGCAGTCCAACAGGGGCCGATACGCAGTATTTT

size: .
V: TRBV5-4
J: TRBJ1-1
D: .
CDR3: CASSFGTPMNTEAFF
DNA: TGTGCCAGCAGTTTCGGGACGCCGATGAACACTGAAGCTTTCTTT

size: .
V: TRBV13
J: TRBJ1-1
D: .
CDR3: CASSPWRQGTEAFF
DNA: TGTGCCAGCAGCCCCTGGCGGCAGGGCACTGAAGCTTTCTTT

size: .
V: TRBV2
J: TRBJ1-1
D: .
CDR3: CASSVRENTEAFF
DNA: TGTGCCAGCAGTGTCAGGGAGAACACTGAAGCTTTCTTT

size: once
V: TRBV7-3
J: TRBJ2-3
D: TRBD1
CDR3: CASSLNRDRGRDTQYF
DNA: TGTGCCAGCAGCTTAAACCGGGACAGGGGGAGAGATACGCAGTATTTT

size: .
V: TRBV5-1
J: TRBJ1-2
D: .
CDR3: CASSLEGRGAYGYTF
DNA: TGCGCCAGCAGCTTGGAGGGCAGGGGAGCCTATGGCTACACCTTC

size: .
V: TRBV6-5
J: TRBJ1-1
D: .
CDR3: CASSYGGTVNTEAFF
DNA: TGTGCCAGCAGTTACGGCGGCACCGTGAACACTGAAGCTTTCTTT

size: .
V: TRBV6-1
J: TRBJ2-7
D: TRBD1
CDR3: CASRGRTGVSYEQYF
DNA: TGTGCCAGCAGGGGCCGGACAGGGGTTTCCTACGAGCAGTACTTC

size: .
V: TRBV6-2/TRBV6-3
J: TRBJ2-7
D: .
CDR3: CATLKDRPGEQYF
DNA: TGTGCCACCCTCAAGGATAGGCCAGGCGAGCAGTACTTC

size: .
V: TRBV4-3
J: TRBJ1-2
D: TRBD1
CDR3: CASSQERGGQGYTF
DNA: TGCGCCAGCAGCCAAGAAAGAGGGGGCCAGGGCTACACCTTC

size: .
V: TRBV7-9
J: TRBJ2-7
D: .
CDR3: CASSFRGGAGAFYEQYF
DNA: TGTGCCAGCAGCTTTCGTGGCGGGGCAGGAGCCTTTTACGAGCAGTACTTC